This TCR beta chain derives from a study of blood T cell repertoires in COVID-19. Study at large: From T cells, B-cell-depleted T cells, or PBMCs came the material, which was cDNA or gDNA.

Germline V gene lookup returns CDR1 SSHAT and CDR2 FNYEAQ (reference sequence). This CDR3 comprises 16 residues. A note on this clone: A read error may produce the germline difference seen at one junction end.

Seattle's cohort entered during active infection and was followed longitudinally. Methods used by the authors: Reference gene primers were amplified, and this amplification served to estimate nucleated cell counts. Sequencing was performed with immunoSEQ multiplex PCR; in TCRdb, only in-frame clones are kept and a portion is missing. D and trimming were read from the DNA, whereas the V and J calls and clone size are those reported in that table. The sample shows around 180,000 clones, 75% to 85% of them seen only once. This TCR came from an elderly woman with COVID-19, enrolled during active disease. This chain joins TRBV7-7 and TRBJ2-3; 10 bases map to TRBD2. Specimen: peripheral blood. The CDR3 DNA follows: TGTGCTAGCAGCTTAGAACTAGCGGGAAGCACAGATACGCAGTATTTT. It yields the protein CASSLELAGSTDTQYF. The variable domain in full, with the rest retrieved from reference TRBV7-7 and TRBJ2-3, is GAGVSQSPRYKVTKRGQDVTLRCDPISSHATLYWYQQALGQGPEFLTYFNYEAQPDKSGLPSDRFSAERPEGSISTLTIQRTEQRDSAMYRCASSLELAGSTDTQYFGPGTRLTVL.